This TCR beta chain was found in a study of cytomegalovirus exposure and HLA in healthy donors. In the study overall: Earlier, roughly 180 million T cells were analyzed, and about 120 million unique TCR beta sequences were found among them. Study conclusions and caveats: Rare TCR sequences predominated, though certain public TCRs were found in many donors. Immune exposure information available was restricted to CMV serostatus.

There were likely unrecorded immune exposures, though donors were nominally healthy when sampled. On this clone: Its target is unknown.

This PCR relied on a set of 60 Vbeta primers and 13 Jbeta primers. The repertoire was sequenced with immunoSEQ multiplex PCR; TCRdb's copy has only in-frame clones and lacks some. The sample has about 170,000 clones, 80% seen once. The V and J ends lost 6 bases and 1 base respectively, with 12 bases between them. This CDR3 has 14 residues. The germline CDR1 and CDR2 sequences are MNHEY and SVGAGI. Input material: PBMCs. The chain recombines TRBV6-5 with TRBJ1-1; D is unclear. The clonotype comes from a man between 25 and 39 years old in good health and CMV-seropositive. CDR3 sequence reads: CASSRGERNTEAFF. The CDR3 nucleotides are TGTGCCAGCAGCCGCGGAGAGCGGAACACTGAAGCTTTCTTT.